This T cell receptor beta chain derives from a study of OX40 agonist ivuxolimab in advanced cancers. Study-level background: Hepatocellular carcinoma, melanoma, renal cell or head and neck cancer was diagnosed in the dose-escalation patients. Averaging 60 years in age, with a range of roughly 20 to 79, the cohort was 82.7% male. Study-level points and caveats: Blood T cells, both CD4+ and CD8+, expanded clonally by week 6 at 0.1 to 3.0 mg/kg. It was also the case that some nonresponders had low normalized T-cell clonal expansion.

This CDR3 is built from 15 residues. Germline V gives CDR1 LNHDA, CDR2 SQIVND (reference sequence). V shed 2 bases and J shed 5 bases, with 13 bases lying between them. Using immunoSEQ multiplex PCR, the repertoire was profiled, and TCRdb retains in-frame clones only, with some absent. The sample has around 22,000 clones, around 85% seen once. About this clone: Its antigen is unidentified.

This rearrangement joins TRBV19 to TRBJ1-5; a possible D gene is TRBD1 (5 bases). This sequence originates from an adult with an advanced solid tumor such as melanoma, head and neck, liver or kidney cancer. Sequencing used CD4+ or CD8+ T cells sorted from blood, obtained in a trial of the OX40 agonist ivuxolimab. CDR3 residues: CASSIIRQGHQPQHF. The CDR3 nucleotides are TGTGCCAGTAGTATAATCCGGCAGGGCCATCAGCCCCAGCATTTT.